This entry concerns a single TCR beta chain. The sample originates from a study of CD8 T cells in Susac syndrome. About 0.5 to 1 ug RNA was reverse transcribed with random hexamers. It was immunoSEQ multiplex PCR that amplified TCR beta CDR3 across 54 Vbeta and 13 Jbeta. Using its own MiXCR run on the immunoSEQ multiplex PCR reads, TCRdb lists one record per CDR3 protein. This repertoire shows 400,000 to 550,000 distinct CDR3 sequences, approximately 85% found once; its top ten account for about 0.12%. The CDR3 runs 16 residues. Trimming cost V 1 base and J 1 base, with 14 bases left between them. Per germline, CDR1 MGHRA and CDR2 YSYEKL. Stable or active relapsing-remitting multiple sclerosis, untreated and meeting revised McDonald criteria, defined the controls. Bulk CD8+ and CD4+ cells came from magnetic negative isolation; CD8+ TEMRA by FACS.

Sequencing was performed on CD8+ T cells from PBMCs. The rearrangement joins TRBV4-1 to TRBJ2-7; tentatively, D is TRBD1 (6 bases). This TCR was sampled from a human donor with multiple sclerosis. The CDR3 sequence: CASSQVRDIPSYEQYF. The CDR3 DNA follows: TGCGCCAGCAGCCAAGTGAGGGACATACCTTCCTACGAGCAGTACTTC.